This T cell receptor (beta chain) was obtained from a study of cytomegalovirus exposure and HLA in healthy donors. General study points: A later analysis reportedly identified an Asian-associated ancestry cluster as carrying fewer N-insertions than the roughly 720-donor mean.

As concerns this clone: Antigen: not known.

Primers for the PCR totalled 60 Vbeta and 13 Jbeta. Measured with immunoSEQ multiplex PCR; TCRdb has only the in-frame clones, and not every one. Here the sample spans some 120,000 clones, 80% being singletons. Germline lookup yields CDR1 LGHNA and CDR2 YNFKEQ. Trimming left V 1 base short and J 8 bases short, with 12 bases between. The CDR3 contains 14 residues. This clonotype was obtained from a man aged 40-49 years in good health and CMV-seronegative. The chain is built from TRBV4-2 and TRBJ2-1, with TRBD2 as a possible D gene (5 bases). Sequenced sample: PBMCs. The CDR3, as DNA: TGTGCCAGCAGCCAAGCCGCGGGTCGGGATGAGCAGTTCTTC. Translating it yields CASSQAAGRDEQFF.